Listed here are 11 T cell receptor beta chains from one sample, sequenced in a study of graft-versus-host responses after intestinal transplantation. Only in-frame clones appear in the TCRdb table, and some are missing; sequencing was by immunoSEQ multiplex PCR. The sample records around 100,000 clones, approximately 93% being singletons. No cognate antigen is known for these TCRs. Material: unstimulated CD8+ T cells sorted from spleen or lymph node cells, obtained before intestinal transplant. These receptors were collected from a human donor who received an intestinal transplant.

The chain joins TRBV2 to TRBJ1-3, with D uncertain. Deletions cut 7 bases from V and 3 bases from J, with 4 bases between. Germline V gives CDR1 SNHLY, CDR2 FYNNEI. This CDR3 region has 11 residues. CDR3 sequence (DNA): TGTGCCAGCATAGATGGAAACACCATATATTTT. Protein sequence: CASIDGNTIYF. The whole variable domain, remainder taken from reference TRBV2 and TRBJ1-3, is EPEVTQTPSHQVTQMGQEVILRCVPISNHLYFYWYRQILGQKVEFLVSFYNNEISEKSEIFDDQFSVERPDGSNFTLKIRSTKLEDSAMYFCASIDGNTIYFGEGSWLTVV.

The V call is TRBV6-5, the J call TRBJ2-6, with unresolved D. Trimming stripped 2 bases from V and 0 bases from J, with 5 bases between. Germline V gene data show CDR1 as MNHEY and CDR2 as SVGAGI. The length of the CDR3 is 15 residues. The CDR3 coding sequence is TGTGCCAGCAGTTACCCTTCCTCTGGGGCCAACGTCCTGACTTTC. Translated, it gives CASSYPSSGANVLTF.

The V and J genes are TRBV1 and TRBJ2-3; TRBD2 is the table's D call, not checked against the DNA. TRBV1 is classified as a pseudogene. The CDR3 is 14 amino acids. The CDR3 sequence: CTSYSGGAVDTQYF. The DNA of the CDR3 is TGCACCAGCTATAGCGGGGGGGCTGTGGATACGCAGTATTTT.

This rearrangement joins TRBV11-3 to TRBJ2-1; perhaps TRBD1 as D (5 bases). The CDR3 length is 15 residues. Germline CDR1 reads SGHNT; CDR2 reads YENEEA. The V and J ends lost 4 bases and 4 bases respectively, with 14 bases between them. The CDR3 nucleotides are TGTGCCAGCAGCTCTAGACAGTCTAAGTACAATGAGCAGTTCTTC. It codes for CASSSRQSKYNEQFF.

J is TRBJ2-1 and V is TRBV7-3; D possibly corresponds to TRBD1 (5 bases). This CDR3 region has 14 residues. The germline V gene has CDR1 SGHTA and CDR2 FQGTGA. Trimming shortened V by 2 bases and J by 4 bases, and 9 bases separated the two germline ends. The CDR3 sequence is CASSLQGVYNEQFF. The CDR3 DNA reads TGTGCCAGCAGCTTACAGGGCGTTTACAATGAGCAGTTCTTC.

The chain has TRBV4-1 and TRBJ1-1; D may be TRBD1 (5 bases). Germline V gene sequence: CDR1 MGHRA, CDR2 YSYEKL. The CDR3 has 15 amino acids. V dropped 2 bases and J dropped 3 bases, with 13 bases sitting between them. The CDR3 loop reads CASSQSGLGDTEAFF. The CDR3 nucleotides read TGCGCCAGCAGCCAATCCGGTCTGGGGGACACTGAAGCTTTCTTT.

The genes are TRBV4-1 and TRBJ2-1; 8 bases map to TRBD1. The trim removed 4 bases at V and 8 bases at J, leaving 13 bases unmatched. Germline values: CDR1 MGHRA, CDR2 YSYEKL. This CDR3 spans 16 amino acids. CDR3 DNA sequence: TGCGCCAGCAGCCCATCCGGGACAGGCTTCATCCATGAGCAGTTCTTC. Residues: CASSPSGTGFIHEQFF.

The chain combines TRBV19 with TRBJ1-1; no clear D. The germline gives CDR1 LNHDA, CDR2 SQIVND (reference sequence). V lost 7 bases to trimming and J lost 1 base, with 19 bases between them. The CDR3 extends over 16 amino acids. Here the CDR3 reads CASKSYQTDRNTEAFF. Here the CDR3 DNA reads TGTGCCAGTAAGTCCTACCAGACCGACCGGAACACTGAAGCTTTCTTT.

This CDR3 is CASSLAGRSPGDEQFF. In DNA form, the CDR3 reads TGCGCCAGCAGCTTGGCGGGCCGGTCCCCCGGGGATGAGCAGTTCTTC. The V and J genes are TRBV5-1 and TRBJ2-1, with TRBD2 as a possible D gene (5 bases). CDR3 length: 16 residues. Deletions cut 0 bases from V and 8 bases from J, with 18 bases between. Germline CDR1 is SGHRS and CDR2 is YFSETQ.

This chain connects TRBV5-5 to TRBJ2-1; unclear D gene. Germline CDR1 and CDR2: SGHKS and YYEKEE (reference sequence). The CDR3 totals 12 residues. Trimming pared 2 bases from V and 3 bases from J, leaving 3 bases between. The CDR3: CASSFYYNEQFF. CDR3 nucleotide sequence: TGTGCCAGCAGCTTTTACTACAATGAGCAGTTCTTC.

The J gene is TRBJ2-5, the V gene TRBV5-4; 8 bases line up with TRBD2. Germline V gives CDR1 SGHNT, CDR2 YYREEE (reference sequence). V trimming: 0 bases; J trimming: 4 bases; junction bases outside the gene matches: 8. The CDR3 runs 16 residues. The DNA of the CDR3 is TGTGCCAGCAGCTTGGAGGGACTAGGGGTATTAGAGACCCAGTACTTC. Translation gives CASSLEGLGVLETQYF.